The clone carrying this TCR beta chain occurred a few times. Antigen specificity is unknown. The data originate from a study of blood T cells in healthy people across ages. Overall study findings and caveats: Reliance upon unsorted PBMCs precluded definitive naive versus antigen-experienced comparison.

Trimming cost V 7 bases and J 7 bases, with 13 bases left between them. CDR3 size: 12 residues. Per the germline V gene, CDR1 is SQVTM and CDR2 is ANQGSEA. A second PCR of roughly 7 to 11 cycles used a sample-barcoded 5' primer and a J-beta primer mix. TCRdb used MiXCR to reprocess the 5' RACE reads, holding one entry per CDR3 protein. The repertoire has approximately 1,700,000 distinct CDR3 sequences, about two fifths of them found once; the top ten carry roughly 23%. The material sequenced was blood. This chain connects TRBV29-1 to TRBJ1-4; D unclear. This clonotype originated in a human donor in good health. The CDR3 loop is CSAYRLGEKLFF. The DNA of the CDR3 is TGCAGCGCTTATCGACTAGGTGAAAAACTGTTTTTT.